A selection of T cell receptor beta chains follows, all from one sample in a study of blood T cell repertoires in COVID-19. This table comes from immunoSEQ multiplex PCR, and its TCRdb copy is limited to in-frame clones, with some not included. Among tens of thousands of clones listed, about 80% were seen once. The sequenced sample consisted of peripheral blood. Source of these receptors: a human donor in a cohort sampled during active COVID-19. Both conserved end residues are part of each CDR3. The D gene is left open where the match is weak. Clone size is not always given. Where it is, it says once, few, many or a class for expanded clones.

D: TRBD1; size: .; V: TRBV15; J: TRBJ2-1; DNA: TGTGCCACCAGCAGAGACAGGGGGCGTTACAATGAGCAGTTCTTC; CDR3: CATSRDRGRYNEQFF
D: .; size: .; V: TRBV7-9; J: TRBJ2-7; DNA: TGTGCCATTGGCCGATCATCCTACGAGCAGTACTTC; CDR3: CAIGRSSYEQYF
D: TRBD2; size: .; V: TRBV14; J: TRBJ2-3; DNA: TGTGCCAGCAGCCAAGGTTTTAGCGGGGGTGCAGATACGCAGTATTTT; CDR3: CASSQGFSGGADTQYF
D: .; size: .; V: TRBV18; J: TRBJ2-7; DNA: TGTGCCAGCTCACCTACGGCCTCGGGAGAGCAGTACTTC; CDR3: CASSPTASGEQYF
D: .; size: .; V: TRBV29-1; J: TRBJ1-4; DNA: TGCAGCGTTGAACGGGGGGGGAACGAAAAACTGTTTTTT; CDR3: CSVERGGNEKLFF
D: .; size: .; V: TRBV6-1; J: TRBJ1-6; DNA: TGTGCCAGCAGTGCGACAGTTTCCTCCTATAATTCACCCCTCCACTTT; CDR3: CASSATVSSYNSPLHF
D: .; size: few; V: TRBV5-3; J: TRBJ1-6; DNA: TGTGCCTCTTCACAGTACTATAATTCACCCCTCCACTTT; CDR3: CASSQYYNSPLHF
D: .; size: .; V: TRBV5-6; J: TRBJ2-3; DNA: TGTGCCAGCAGCTGGGGGCGGAGCACAGATACGCAGTATTTT; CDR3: CASSWGRSTDTQYF
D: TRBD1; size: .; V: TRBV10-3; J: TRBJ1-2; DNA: TGTGCCATCAGTGATGGACAGGGGAACTATGGCTACACCTTC; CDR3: CAISDGQGNYGYTF
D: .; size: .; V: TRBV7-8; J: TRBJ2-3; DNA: TGTGCCAGCAGCTTAGAGGGTAGCGGCACAGATACGCAGTATTTT; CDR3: CASSLEGSGTDTQYF
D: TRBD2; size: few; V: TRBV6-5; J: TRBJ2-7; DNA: TGTGCCGTCCAGGGGCTAGCGGGGGGTTCCTACGAGCAGTACTTC; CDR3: CAVQGLAGGSYEQYF
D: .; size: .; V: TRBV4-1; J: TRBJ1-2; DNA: TGCGCCAGCAGCCAAGATCACGGGGAGAACTATGGCTACACCTTC; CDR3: CASSQDHGENYGYTF
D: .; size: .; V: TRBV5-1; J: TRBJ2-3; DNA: TGCGCCAGCTCCGGGTCCATGGAGGATACGCAGTATTTT; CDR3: CASSGSMEDTQYF
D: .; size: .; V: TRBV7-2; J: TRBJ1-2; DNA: TGTGCCAGCAGCGTTGGTCTTGGCAGGCCCTATGGCTACACCTTC; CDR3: CASSVGLGRPYGYTF
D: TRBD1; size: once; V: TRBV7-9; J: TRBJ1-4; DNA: TGTGCCAGCAGCTTAGAGGGGACAGGATGGGAAAAACTGTTTTTT; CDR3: CASSLEGTGWEKLFF
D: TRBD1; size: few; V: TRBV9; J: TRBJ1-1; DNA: TGTGCCAGCAGCGTCGGGACAGGGTACACTGAAGCTTTCTTT; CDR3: CASSVGTGYTEAFF
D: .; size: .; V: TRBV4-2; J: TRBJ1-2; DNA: TGTGCCAGCAGCCAAGTCCAGGCTAACTATGGCTACACCTTC; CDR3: CASSQVQANYGYTF
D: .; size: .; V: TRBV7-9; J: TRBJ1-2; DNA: TGTGCCAGCAGCTTAGAGCGAAGGGGCTACACCTTC; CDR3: CASSLERRGYTF
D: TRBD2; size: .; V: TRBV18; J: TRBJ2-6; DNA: TGTGCCAGCTCACCACCGGGGGGGGCTGGGGCCAACGTCCTGACTTTC; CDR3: CASSPPGGAGANVLTF
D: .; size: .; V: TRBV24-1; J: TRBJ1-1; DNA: TGTGCCACCAGAGAAACAGCCGGGACTGAGGCTTTCTTT; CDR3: CATRETAGTEAFF
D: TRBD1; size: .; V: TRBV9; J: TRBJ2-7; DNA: TGTGCCAGCAGCGTCGGACAGGGGGGCTTTTACGAGCAGTACTTC; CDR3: CASSVGQGGFYEQYF
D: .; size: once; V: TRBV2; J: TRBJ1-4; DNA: TGTGCCAGCAGTGAAGAGGGGGATACTAATGAAAAACTGTTTTTT; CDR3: CASSEEGDTNEKLFF
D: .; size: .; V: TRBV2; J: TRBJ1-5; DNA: TGTGCCAGCAGTGAACTTACAGGGTACCAGCCCCAGCATTTT; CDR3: CASSELTGYQPQHF
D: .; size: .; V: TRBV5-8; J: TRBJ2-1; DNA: TGTGCCAGCAGCTTGGACCTATACAATGAGCAGTTCTTC; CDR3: CASSLDLYNEQFF
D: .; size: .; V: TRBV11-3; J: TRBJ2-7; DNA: TGTGCCAGCAGCCCCCTGGGGACACCCGAGCAGTACTTC; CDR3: CASSPLGTPEQYF
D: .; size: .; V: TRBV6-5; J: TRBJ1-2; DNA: TGTGCCAGCAGGCCTCCAGGGTCTAACGGCTACACCTTC; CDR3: CASRPPGSNGYTF
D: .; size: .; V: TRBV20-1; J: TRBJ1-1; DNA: TGCAGTGCTACCGGGACACCTAACATCTTT; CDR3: CSATGTPNIF
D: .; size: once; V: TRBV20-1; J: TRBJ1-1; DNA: TGCAGTGCTAGGTTCCCCAATGAAGCTTTCTTT; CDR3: CSARFPNEAFF
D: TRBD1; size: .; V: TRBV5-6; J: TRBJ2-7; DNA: TGTGCCAGCAGCGGACAGGGGGGTGCCTACGAGCAGTACTTC; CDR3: CASSGQGGAYEQYF
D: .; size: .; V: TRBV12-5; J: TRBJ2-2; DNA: TGTGCTAGTGCTTGGGGGGGCCGGGAGCTGTTTTTT; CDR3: CASAWGGRELFF
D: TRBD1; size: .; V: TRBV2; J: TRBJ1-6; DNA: TGTGCCAGCAACGGACAGGGGTGGAATTCACCCCTCCACTTT; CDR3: CASNGQGWNSPLHF
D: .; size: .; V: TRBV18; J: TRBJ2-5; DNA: TGTGCCAGCTCACCATCATACAATGAAGAGACCCAGTACTTC; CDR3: CASSPSYNEETQYF